This T cell receptor beta chain was captured in a study of PD-1 blockade in classical Hodgkin lymphoma. Study results and limitations: Newly diagnosed patients were reported to start with lower TCR diversity than healthy donors.

Using immunoSEQ multiplex PCR, the repertoire was profiled, and TCRdb retains in-frame clones only, with some absent. The table has 75,000 to 100,000 clones, roughly 76% seen once. Each patient's relapse followed autologous stem cell transplantation, and brentuximab vedotin exposure varied. Germline CDR1 reads SGHRS; CDR2 reads YFSETQ. The CDR3 is 15 amino acids. As regards this clone: As yet, its antigen is unknown. An end of the junction does not agree with germline; a read error may underlie this.

The chain couples TRBV5-1 to TRBJ2-1; 11 bases agree with TRBD2. Here the sequenced sample was peripheral blood mononuclear cells (PBMCs), taken before the second cycle of nivolumab. This TCR was recovered from a human donor with classical Hodgkin lymphoma. The CDR3 region is CASTLGLADNNEQFF. For the CDR3, the DNA is TGCGCCAGCACCTTGGGACTAGCGGATAACAATGAGCAGTTCTTC.